This entry lists 27 T cell receptor beta chains sequenced from one sample in a study of blood T cell repertoires in COVID-19. Profiling relied on immunoSEQ multiplex PCR, and the TCRdb table lists in-frame clones only, not all of them. The table has about 50,000 clones, about 85% seen once. The sample was peripheral blood. The receptor set was obtained from a man aged 60 to 69 with acute or convalescent COVID-19.

The V call is TRBV2, the J call TRBJ1-4, with 9 positions matching TRBD1. Per germline, CDR1 SNHLY and CDR2 FYNNEI. The CDR3 loop spans 16 amino acids. The ends lost 0 bases at V and 6 bases at J; junction bases unmatched: 5. CDR3 protein: CASSEAKNRGHEKLFF. In DNA form, the CDR3 reads TGTGCCAGCAGTGAAGCAAAAAACAGGGGGCATGAAAAACTGTTTTTT.

J is TRBJ2-2 and V is TRBV6-5; no definite D call. Germline-derived CDR1 and CDR2 are MNHEY and SVGAGI. The CDR3 has 14 amino acids. The V and J ends lost 0 bases and 11 bases respectively, with 13 bases between them. CDR3 region: CASSYSRRWSELFF. CDR3 coding DNA: TGTGCCAGCAGTTACTCGCGACGGTGGAGCGAGCTGTTTTTT.

The rearrangement uses TRBV19 and TRBJ1-3; D is ambiguous. The length of the CDR3 is 17 residues. Germline loops: CDR1 LNHDA, CDR2 SQIVND (reference sequence). The V gene lost 1 base and the J gene lost 2 bases, with 15 bases spanning the gap. The CDR3 region has the DNA TGTGCCAGTAGTATAGGAGTGCGGCAGCGAACTGGAAACACCATATATTTT. Translation: CASSIGVRQRTGNTIYF.

This sequence joins TRBV6-5 and TRBJ1-1, with TRBD1 matching 9 bases. V gave up 4 bases and J gave up 8 bases; unmatched junction bases: 5. From germline, CDR1 is MNHEY and CDR2 SVGAGI. This CDR3 is built from 13 residues. CDR3 in DNA: TGTGCCAGCAGTTCTCAACAGGGGGCAGAAGCTTTCTTT. This translates into CASSSQQGAEAFF.

The chain links TRBV30 to TRBJ2-7; 7 nucleotides line up with TRBD1. Losses at the gene ends were 7 bases for V and 6 bases for J; bases not matched to a gene: 6. Germline loops: CDR1 GTSNPN, CDR2 SVGIG (reference sequence). The CDR3 is 11 residues long. The CDR3 here is CAFSTGFEQYF. DNA for the CDR3: TGTGCCTTCTCGACAGGGTTCGAGCAGTACTTC.

The V gene is TRBV30, the J gene TRBJ1-6; 8 positions agree with TRBD1. The CDR3 sequence is 14 residues long. CDR1 is GTSNPN and CDR2 is SVGIG in the germline V gene (reference sequence). V lost 3 bases to trimming and J lost 9 bases; unmatched junction nucleotides: 7. The CDR3 sequence: CAWRWTGSGSPLHF. The CDR3 coding sequence is TGTGCCTGGAGGTGGACAGGGAGCGGTTCACCCCTCCACTTT.

This chain's CDR3 is CASHGGPNTGELFF. CDR3 in DNA: TGTGCCAGCCACGGGGGACCGAACACCGGGGAGCTGTTTTTT. The chain has TRBV5-4 and TRBJ2-2, with D maybe TRBD2 (6 bases). Germline CDR1 and CDR2: SGHNT and YYREEE (reference sequence). This CDR3 is built from 14 residues. V was clipped by 7 bases and J by 0 bases, with 10 bases between them. Together with reference TRBV5-4 and TRBJ2-2, the CDR3 gives the full variable domain: ETGVTQSPTHLIKTRGQQVTLRCSSQSGHNTVSWYQQALGQGPQFIFQYYREEENGRGNFPPRFSGLQFPNYSSELNVNALELDDSALYLCASHGGPNTGELFFGEGSRLTVL.

This rearrangement joins TRBV5-1 to TRBJ1-5; perhaps TRBD1 as D (6 bases). V was clipped by 3 bases and J by 2 bases, with 21 bases between them. Germline CDR1 SGHRS, CDR2 YFSETQ. This CDR3 is 18 amino acids long. CDR3 sequence reads: CASSSLPQGPGGNQPQHF. CDR3 sequence (DNA): TGCGCCAGCAGCTCGTTACCCCAGGGGCCAGGGGGCAATCAGCCCCAGCATTTT.

V gene TRBV29-1 combines with J gene TRBJ2-1, with 11 positions matching TRBD2. The CDR3 covers 15 residues. Per the germline V gene, CDR1 is SQVTM and CDR2 is ANQGSEA. V lost 4 bases, J lost 7 bases, and 9 bases stayed unmatched. The CDR3 is CSVALAGGRKNEQFF. DNA for the CDR3: TGCAGCGTTGCTTTAGCGGGAGGGCGAAAAAATGAGCAGTTCTTC.

The chain employs TRBV28 and TRBJ1-5; D is ambiguous. V was shortened by 3 bases and J by 14 bases, with 11 bases between the two germline ends. The CDR3 is made up of 11 amino acids. The germline V gene encodes CDR1 MDHEN and CDR2 SYDVKM. In nucleotides, the CDR3 is TGTGCCAGCAGTTTCCCTCCCCGGGAGCATTTT. It encodes CASSFPPREHF.

The chain couples TRBV2 to TRBJ2-1; 8 bases agree with TRBD1. Losses at the gene ends were 7 bases for V and 7 bases for J; bases not matched to a gene: 9. Germline assignment: CDR1 SNHLY and CDR2 FYNNEI. The CDR3 contains 14 residues. The CDR3 DNA sequence: TGTGCCAGCATACGGCAGGGGGCGGTAAATGAGCAGTTCTTC. Its translation: CASIRQGAVNEQFF.

V gene TRBV12-1 combines with J gene TRBJ2-7; the DNA was not used to check the table's D call, TRBD2. TRBV12-1 is a documented pseudogene. CDR3 length equals 16 residues. The CDR3 reads CASSSTLAGPTYEQYF. The CDR3 DNA is TGTGCCAGCAGCTCCACACTAGCGGGACCAACCTACGAGCAGTACTTC.

This rearrangement joins TRBV19 to TRBJ2-6; 7 nucleotides match TRBD1. Losses at the gene ends were 10 bases for V and 0 bases for J; bases not matched to a gene: 6. The CDR3 extends over 15 amino acids. CDR1 and CDR2 (germline): LNHDA, SQIVND (reference sequence). In DNA form, the CDR3 reads TGTGCCACGGGACAGCCCGGCTCTGGGGCCAACGTCCTGACTTTC. It is translated as CATGQPGSGANVLTF. The full variable domain, its missing parts supplied by reference TRBV19 and TRBJ2-6, is DGGITQSPKYLFRKEGQNVTLSCEQNLNHDAMYWYRQDPGQGLRLIYYSQIVNDFQKGDIAEGYSVSREKKESFPLTVTSAQKNPTAFYLCATGQPGSGANVLTFGAGSRLTVL.

The chain is built from TRBV27 and TRBJ1-2; 8 positions agree with TRBD1. Germline trimming cut 2 bases from V and 8 bases from J; bases unmatched to any gene: 7. Germline V gives CDR1 MNHEY, CDR2 SMNVEV (reference sequence). The CDR3 covers 14 residues. CDR3: CASSLDRGVDGYTF. The CDR3 DNA reads as TGTGCCAGCAGTTTAGACAGGGGAGTAGACGGCTACACCTTC.

V is TRBV5-4 and J is TRBJ1-1; 9 nucleotides match TRBD1. V trimming: 4 bases; J trimming: 1 base; junction bases outside the gene matches: 8. CDR1 and CDR2 (germline): SGHNT, YYREEE (reference sequence). This CDR3 contains 16 residues. The CDR3: CASSTGQGRSNTEAFF. CDR3 nucleotide sequence: TGTGCCAGCAGCACGGGACAGGGAAGATCGAACACTGAAGCTTTCTTT.

V and J are TRBV28 and TRBJ2-7, with D tentatively TRBD2 (6 bases). V was clipped by 4 bases and J by 6 bases, with 13 bases between them. CDR3 length: 13 residues. CDR1 and CDR2 (germline): MDHEN, SYDVKM. The CDR3 coding sequence is TGTGCCAGCAGTTCCGGATCGCGGGGCGAGCAGTACTTC. It specifies CASSSGSRGEQYF. Full variable domain (remainder filled in from reference TRBV28 and TRBJ2-7): DVKVTQSSRYLVKRTGEKVFLECVQDMDHENMFWYRQDPGLGLRLIYFSYDVKMKEKGDIPEGYSVSREKKERFSLILESASTNQTSMYLCASSSGSRGEQYFGPGTRLTVT.

The chain combines TRBV5-1 with TRBJ2-2, with 16 bases fitting TRBD2. Germline CDR1 and CDR2: SGHRS and YFSETQ. V lost 8 bases to trimming and J lost 4 bases; unmatched junction nucleotides: 14. This CDR3 has 19 residues. CDR3 loop: CASCPGLAGGPGSTGELFF. The CDR3 DNA sequence: TGCGCCAGTTGCCCGGGACTAGCGGGAGGGCCGGGGAGCACCGGGGAGCTGTTTTTT.

The chain carries TRBV5-1 and TRBJ2-1, with 13 bases identical to TRBD2. Germline CDR1 is SGHRS and CDR2 is YFSETQ. The length of the CDR3 is 16 residues. The ends lost 0 bases at V and 7 bases at J; junction bases unmatched: 4. As DNA, the CDR3 is TGCGCCAGCAGCTTGGGGGGACTAGCGGGAATAAATGAGCAGTTCTTC. Its protein product is CASSLGGLAGINEQFF.

CDR3 region: CASRVDGEAEAFF. The CDR3 region has the DNA TGTGCCAGCAGGGTAGACGGGGAGGCTGAAGCTTTCTTT. The chain carries TRBV6-5 and TRBJ1-1, with D unresolved. CDR3 length: 13 residues. Per the germline V gene, CDR1 is MNHEY and CDR2 is SVGAGI. The V end lost 6 bases, the J end lost 6 bases, and 14 bases lay between the germline ends.

V is TRBV28 and J is TRBJ1-4, with D perhaps TRBD1 (6 bases). V lost 5 bases, J lost 0 bases, and 13 bases lay in between. Germline CDR1 MDHEN, CDR2 SYDVKM. This CDR3 region has 16 residues. CDR3 nucleotide sequence: TGTGCCAGCAGTCCATTAAACAGGGCAACTAATGAAAAACTGTTTTTT. It specifies CASSPLNRATNEKLFF.

V is TRBV5-1 and J is TRBJ1-1, with D unresolved. The CDR3 is made up of 13 amino acids. V shed 2 bases and J shed 5 bases, with 10 bases lying between them. The V gene's germline CDR1 is SGHRS and CDR2 YFSETQ. CDR3 residues: CASSFRVGTEAFF. Written as DNA, the CDR3 is TGCGCCAGCAGCTTCCGGGTTGGGACTGAAGCTTTCTTT.

The chain employs TRBV19 and TRBJ2-7, with D possibly matching TRBD2 (5 bases). V lost 3 bases and J 5 bases, leaving 11 bases between the germline ends. CDR1 and CDR2 (germline): LNHDA, SQIVND (reference sequence). This CDR3 is 13 amino acids long. CDR3 coding DNA: TGTGCCAGTAGTATTTCCGGGAACAACGAGCAGTACTTC. Protein product: CASSISGNNEQYF.

This clone has only a few counts. The chain carries TRBV28 and TRBJ1-6; maybe TRBD1 (5 bases). CDR3 length: 12 residues. Trimming pared 5 bases from V and 9 bases from J, leaving 8 bases between. CDR1 MDHEN and CDR2 SYDVKM come from the germline V gene. The CDR3: CASSTRASPLHF. The CDR3 coding sequence is TGTGCCAGCAGTACCAGGGCTTCACCCCTCCACTTT.

This clone was seen a handful of times. The V and J genes are TRBV6-1 and TRBJ2-7; the D gene is possibly TRBD1 (5 bases). The V gene's germline CDR1 is MNHNS and CDR2 SASEGT. The V end was cut by 4 bases, the J end by 4 bases, with 23 bases between. CDR3 length equals 17 residues. CDR3 bases: TGTGCCAGCAGTGGGCTGACAGCGACCAACTGGGCGTACGAGCAGTACTTC. Translating it yields CASSGLTATNWAYEQYF.

The CDR3 DNA is TGTGCCAGCAGTTCTAGGACAGCCTCCTCTGGAAACACCATATATTTT. Its translation is CASSSRTASSGNTIYF. This chain connects TRBV6-5 to TRBJ1-3; D possibly corresponds to TRBD1 (6 bases). The CDR3 spans 16 residues. The V and J ends lost 4 bases and 0 bases respectively, with 13 bases between them. Germline V gene data show CDR1 as MNHEY and CDR2 as SVGAGI.

This chain joins TRBV30 and TRBJ2-3, with 12 bases aligning to TRBD2. After removal of 1 base from V and 3 bases from J, the junction contained 2 bases not matched to a gene. Germline V gene sequence: CDR1 GTSNPN, CDR2 SVGIG (reference sequence). This CDR3 is 15 amino acids long. CDR3 sequence: CAWSAGTSGTDTQYF. The DNA of the CDR3 is TGTGCCTGGAGTGCCGGGACTAGCGGGACAGATACGCAGTATTTT. The full variable domain, rest sourced from reference TRBV30 and TRBJ2-3, is SQTIHQWPATLVQPVGSPLSLECTVEGTSNPNLYWYRQAAGRGLQLLFYSVGIGQISSEVPQNLSASRPQDRQFILSSKKLLLSDSGFYLCAWSAGTSGTDTQYFGPGTRLTVL.

The rearrangement uses TRBV5-1 and TRBJ1-2, with D possibly being TRBD1 (5 bases). The V end was cut by 1 base, the J end by 4 bases, with 11 bases between. This CDR3 is built from 14 residues. From germline, CDR1 is SGHRS and CDR2 YFSETQ. CDR3 bases: TGCGCCAGCAGCTTGCAGGGTACGAGCTATGGCTACACCTTC. Amino acid sequence: CASSLQGTSYGYTF.